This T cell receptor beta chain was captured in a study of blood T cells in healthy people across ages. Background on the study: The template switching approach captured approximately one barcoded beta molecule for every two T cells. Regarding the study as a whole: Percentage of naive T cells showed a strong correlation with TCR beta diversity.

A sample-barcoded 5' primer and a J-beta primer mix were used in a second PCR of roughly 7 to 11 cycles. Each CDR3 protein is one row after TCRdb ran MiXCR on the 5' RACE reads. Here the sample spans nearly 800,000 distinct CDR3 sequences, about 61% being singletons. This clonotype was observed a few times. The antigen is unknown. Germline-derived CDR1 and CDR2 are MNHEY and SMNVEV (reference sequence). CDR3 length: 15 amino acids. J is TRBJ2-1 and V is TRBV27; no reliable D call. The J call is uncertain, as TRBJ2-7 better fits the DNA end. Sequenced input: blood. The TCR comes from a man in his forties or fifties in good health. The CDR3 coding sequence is TGTGCCAGCAAACCTAGTCCTCCTACGTGGAATGAGCAGTACTTC. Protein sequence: CASKPSPPTWNEQYF.